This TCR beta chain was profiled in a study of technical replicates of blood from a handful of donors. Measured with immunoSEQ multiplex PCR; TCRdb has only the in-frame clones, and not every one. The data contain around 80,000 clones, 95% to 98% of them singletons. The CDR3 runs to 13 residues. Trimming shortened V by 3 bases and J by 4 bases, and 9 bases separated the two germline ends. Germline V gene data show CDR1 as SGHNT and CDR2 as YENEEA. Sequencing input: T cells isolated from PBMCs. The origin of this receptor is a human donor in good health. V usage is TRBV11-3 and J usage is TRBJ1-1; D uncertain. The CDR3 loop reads CASSFREGTEAFF. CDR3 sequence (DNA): TGTGCCAGCAGCTTCCGAGAGGGCACTGAAGCTTTCTTT.